The TCR beta chain described here comes from a study of T cells after yellow fever vaccination. TCRdb called the 5' RACE reads again in MiXCR, with one record for every CDR3 protein. The sample carries hundreds of thousands of distinct CDR3 sequences, 8.7% recorded once. Trimming cost V 6 bases and J 8 bases, with 14 bases left between them. The CDR3 consists of 13 residues. The specimen was PBMCs, collected on the day of the first yellow fever vaccination. This chain uses TRBV12-3 or TRBV12-4 with TRBJ2-1; D is perhaps TRBD1 (5 bases). The receptor was isolated from a man aged 18 to 30 who received the YFV17D yellow fever vaccine. The CDR3 reads CASSPTGFDEQFF. CDR3 DNA: TGTGCCAGCAGCCCTACAGGTTTTGATGAGCAGTTCTTC.